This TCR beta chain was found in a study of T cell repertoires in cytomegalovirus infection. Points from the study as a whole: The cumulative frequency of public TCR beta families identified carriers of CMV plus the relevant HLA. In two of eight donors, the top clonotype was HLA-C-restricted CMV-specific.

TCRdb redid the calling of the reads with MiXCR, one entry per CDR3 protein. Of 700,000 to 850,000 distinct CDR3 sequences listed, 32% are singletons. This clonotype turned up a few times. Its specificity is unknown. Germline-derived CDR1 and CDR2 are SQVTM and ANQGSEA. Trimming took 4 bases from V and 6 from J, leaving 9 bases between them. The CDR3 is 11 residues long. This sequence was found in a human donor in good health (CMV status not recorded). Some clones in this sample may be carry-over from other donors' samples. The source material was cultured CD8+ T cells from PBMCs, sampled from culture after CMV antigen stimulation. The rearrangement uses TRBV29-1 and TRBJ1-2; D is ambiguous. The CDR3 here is CSVVGTDGYTF. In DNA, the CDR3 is TGCAGCGTTGTGGGAACCGATGGCTACACCTTC.